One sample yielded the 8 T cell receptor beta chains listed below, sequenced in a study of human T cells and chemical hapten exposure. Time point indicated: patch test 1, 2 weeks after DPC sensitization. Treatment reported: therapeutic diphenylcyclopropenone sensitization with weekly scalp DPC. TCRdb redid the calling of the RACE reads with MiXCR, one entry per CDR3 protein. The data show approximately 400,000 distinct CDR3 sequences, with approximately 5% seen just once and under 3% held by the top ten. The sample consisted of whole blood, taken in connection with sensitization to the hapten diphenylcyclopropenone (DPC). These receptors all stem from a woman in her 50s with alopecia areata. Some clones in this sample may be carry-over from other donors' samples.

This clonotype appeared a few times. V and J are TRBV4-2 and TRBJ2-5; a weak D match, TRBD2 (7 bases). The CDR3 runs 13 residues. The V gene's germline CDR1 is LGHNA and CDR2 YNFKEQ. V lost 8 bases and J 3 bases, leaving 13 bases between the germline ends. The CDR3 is CASGGAREETQYF. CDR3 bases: TGTGCCAGCGGGGGGGCCAGAGAAGAGACCCAGTACTTC.

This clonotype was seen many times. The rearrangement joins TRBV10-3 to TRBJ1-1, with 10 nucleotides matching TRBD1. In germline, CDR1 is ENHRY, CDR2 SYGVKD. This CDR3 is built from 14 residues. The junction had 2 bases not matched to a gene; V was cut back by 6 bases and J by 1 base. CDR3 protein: CAISRDRGNTEAFF. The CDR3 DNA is TGTGCCATCAGCCGGGACAGGGGGAACACTGAAGCTTTCTTT.

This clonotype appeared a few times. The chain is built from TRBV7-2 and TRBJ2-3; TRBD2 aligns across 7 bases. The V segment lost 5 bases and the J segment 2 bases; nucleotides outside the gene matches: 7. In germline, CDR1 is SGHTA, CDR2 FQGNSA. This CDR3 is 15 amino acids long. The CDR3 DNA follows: TGTGCCAGCAGCCCCGCCGGGACTACCACAGATACGCAGTATTTT. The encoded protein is CASSPAGTTTDTQYF.

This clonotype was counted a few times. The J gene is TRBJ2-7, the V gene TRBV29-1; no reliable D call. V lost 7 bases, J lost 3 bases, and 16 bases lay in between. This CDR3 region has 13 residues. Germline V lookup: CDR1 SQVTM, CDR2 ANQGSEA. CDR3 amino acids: CSGSYGRDYEQYF. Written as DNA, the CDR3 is TGCAGCGGGTCCTATGGGCGAGACTACGAGCAGTACTTC.

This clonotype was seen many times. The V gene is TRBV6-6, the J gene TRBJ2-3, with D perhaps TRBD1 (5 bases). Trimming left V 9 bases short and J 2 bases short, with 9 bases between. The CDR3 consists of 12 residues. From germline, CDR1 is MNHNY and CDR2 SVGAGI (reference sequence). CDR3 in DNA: TGTGCCAGTCTGGACATCACAGATACGCAGTATTTT. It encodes CASLDITDTQYF.

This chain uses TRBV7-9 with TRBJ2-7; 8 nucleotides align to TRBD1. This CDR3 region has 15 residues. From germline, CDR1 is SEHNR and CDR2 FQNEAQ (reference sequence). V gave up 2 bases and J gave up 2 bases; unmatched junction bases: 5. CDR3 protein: CASSLLPGGTYEQYF. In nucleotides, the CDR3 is TGTGCCAGCAGCTTACTTCCAGGGGGCACCTACGAGCAGTACTTC.

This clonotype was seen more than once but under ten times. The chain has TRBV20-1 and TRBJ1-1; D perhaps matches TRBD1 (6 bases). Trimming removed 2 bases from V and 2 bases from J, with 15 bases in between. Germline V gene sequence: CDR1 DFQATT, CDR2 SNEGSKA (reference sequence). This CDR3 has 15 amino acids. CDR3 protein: CSARSFAGANTEAFF. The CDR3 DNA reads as TGCAGTGCTAGATCCTTTGCGGGGGCCAACACTGAAGCTTTCTTT.

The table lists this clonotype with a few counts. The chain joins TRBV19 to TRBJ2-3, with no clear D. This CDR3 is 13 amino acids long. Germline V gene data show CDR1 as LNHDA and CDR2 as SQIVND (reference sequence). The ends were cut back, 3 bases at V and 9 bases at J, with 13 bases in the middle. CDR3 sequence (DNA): TGTGCCAGTAGTATTCGGCCTCCAGGAACGCAGTATTTT. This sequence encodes CASSIRPPGTQYF.